This paragraph covers one TCR beta chain sequence. Antigen specificity is unknown. This CDR3 has 13 residues. The junction had 2 bases not matched to a gene; V was cut back by 3 bases and J by 4 bases. Germline values: CDR1 SGHRS, CDR2 YFSETQ. The data were obtained in a study of beta chain features in type 1 diabetes. Every isolated RNA sample was fully reverse transcribed, so sequencing captured expressed TCRB transcripts. Assay used: immunoSEQ multiplex PCR; TCRdb lists only in-frame clones, some missing. The sample contains approximately 15,000 clones, around 69% of which appear only once. Findings of the study overall: All four CD4+ subsets from Type 1 diabetes patients carried moderately but significantly shorter TCRB CDR3s.

This TCR was recovered from a woman aged 18-29 years with type 1 diabetes. Sequenced: stem cell memory CD4+ T cells from blood. This chain connects TRBV5-1 to TRBJ2-7, with TRBD2 matching 9 bases. For the CDR3, the DNA is TGCGCCAGCAGCTATCTAGCGGGGTACGAGCAGTACTTC. This translates into CASSYLAGYEQYF.